The clone carrying this T cell receptor beta chain was found a few times. Its target is not known. This entry comes from a study of radiotherapy plus CTLA-4 blockade in lung cancer. The overall study: Patients showed objective responses in roughly 18% of cases and disease control in around 30%.

Assay: immunoSEQ multiplex PCR; the TCRdb copy retains only in-frame clones and omits some. The data hold 65,000 to 70,000 clones, with approximately 79% observed a single time. Study-wide results and caveats: Researchers report tumor-derived TCR clones expanding in blood after radiotherapy plus ipilimumab.

V dropped 3 bases and J dropped 1 base, with 12 bases sitting between them. This CDR3 has 15 amino acids. Germline values: CDR1 KGHSH, CDR2 LQKENI. This specimen consisted of peripheral blood, obtained from a patient treated with radiotherapy plus ipilimumab. The sequence derives from a human donor with non-small cell lung cancer who had a complete response to radiotherapy plus ipilimumab. The rearrangement links TRBV18 to TRBJ1-1; D not certain. CDR3 residues: CASSPNMASNTEAFF. The DNA for the CDR3 is TGTGCCAGCTCACCGAACATGGCTTCGAACACTGAAGCTTTCTTT.